One sample yielded the 23 T cell receptor beta chains listed below, sequenced in a study of blood T cell repertoires in COVID-19 (dated by TCRdb to the early 2020s). Libraries were prepared through the immunoSEQ multiplex PCR assay. TCRdb retrieved this table from immuneACCESS and kept in-frame rearrangements only. Not all clones are present; in checked studies, unresolved V genes account for under half, and no reason is known for the remainder. For this sample the table gives approximately 300,000 clones, of which around 90% were detected only once. Together, the top ten hold around 20% of the sample. Sample: PBMCs or T cells enriched from blood (not recorded which). Receptors originate from a woman aged 30 to 39 who had recovered from COVID-19.

The chain is built from TRBV28 and TRBJ1-1; TRBD1 matches at 8 bases. CDR1 is MDHEN, CDR2 SYDVKM, per germline. The ends lost 9 bases at V and 1 base at J; junction bases unmatched: 7. This CDR3 has 14 residues. In nucleotides, the CDR3 is TGTGCCAGTTACCAGACAGGGGCGAACACTGAAGCTTTCTTT. It yields the protein CASYQTGANTEAFF.

V is TRBV5-4 and J is TRBJ2-1, with TRBD2 matching 12 bases. This CDR3 is 15 amino acids long. The germline CDR1 and CDR2 sequences are SGHNT and YYREEE (reference sequence). J gave up 6 bases and V 2 bases, and 3 bases lay outside the gene matches. CDR3 bases: TGTGCCAGCAGCTTAAGGACTAGCGGGGCCAATGAGCAGTTCTTC. Its translation: CASSLRTSGANEQFF. The full variable domain, its missing parts supplied by reference TRBV5-4 and TRBJ2-1, is ETGVTQSPTHLIKTRGQQVTLRCSSQSGHNTVSWYQQALGQGPQFIFQYYREEENGRGNFPPRFSGLQFPNYSSELNVNALELDDSALYLCASSLRTSGANEQFFGPGTRLTVL.

The chain uses TRBV6-2 or TRBV6-3 and TRBJ1-5; 9 nucleotides agree with TRBD1. From germline, CDR1 is MNHEY and CDR2 SVGEGT. The CDR3 length is 15 residues. With 4 bases clipped from V and 4 bases from J, the junction kept 5 bases outside the gene matches. This CDR3 reads CASSLSGTGNQPQHF. DNA of the CDR3: TGTGCCAGCAGTTTAAGCGGGACAGGGAATCAGCCCCAGCATTTT.

The chain carries TRBV5-6 and TRBJ1-2, with D unresolved. The V and J ends lost 2 bases and 5 bases respectively, with 10 bases between them. Per germline, CDR1 SGHDT and CDR2 YYEEEE. This CDR3 comprises 13 residues. CDR3 loop: CASSLITVYGYTF. As DNA, the CDR3 is TGTGCCAGCAGCTTAATTACAGTTTATGGCTACACCTTC. The entire variable domain, with the rest obtained from reference TRBV5-6 and TRBJ1-2, is as follows: DAGVTQSPTHLIKTRGQQVTLRCSPKSGHDTVSWYQQALGQGPQFIFQYYEEEERQRGNFPDRFSGHQFPNYSSELNVNALLLGDSALYLCASSLITVYGYTFGSGTRLTVV.

This chain connects TRBV3-1 (or the pseudogene TRBV3-2) to TRBJ1-2; 7 bases align to TRBD1. V lost 1 base, J lost 8 bases, and 10 bases stayed unmatched. The CDR3 is 15 amino acids. Germline V gene sequence: CDR1 LGHDT, CDR2 YNNKEL (reference sequence). CDR3 sequence: CASSQVSRDSLGYTF. The CDR3 coding sequence is TGTGCCAGCAGCCAAGTGTCCCGGGACAGTTTAGGCTACACCTTC.

This clone was detected once. This chain joins TRBV3-1 (or the pseudogene TRBV3-2) and TRBJ2-3; 13 nucleotides align to TRBD2. This CDR3 contains 17 residues. Looked up from germline, CDR1 is LGHDT and CDR2 is YNNKEL (reference sequence). V dropped 0 bases and J dropped 5; count of bases not matched to a gene: 5. CDR3: CASSQEGTSGREDTQYF. CDR3 coding DNA: TGTGCCAGCAGCCAAGAGGGAACTAGCGGGAGGGAAGATACGCAGTATTTT.

This clone was picked up a small number of times. The chain joins TRBV7-9 to TRBJ1-4, with a tentative D call TRBD1 (6 bases). Germline V CDR1 and CDR2: SEHNR, FQNEAQ (reference sequence). Trimming took off 5 bases at V and 8 bases at J, with 12 bases between the two ends. This CDR3 spans 13 amino acids. DNA for the CDR3: TGTGCCAGCAGCCTGGGGGCGCGGGAAAAACTGTTTTTT. Amino acid sequence: CASSLGAREKLFF.

The chain couples TRBV11-2 to TRBJ1-5, with D perhaps TRBD1 (6 bases). V gave up 6 bases and J gave up 6 bases, with 15 bases separating them. Germline loops: CDR1 SGHAT, CDR2 FQNNGV. CDR3 size: 14 residues. The CDR3 reads CASSSGTRGQPQHF. In DNA, the CDR3 is TGTGCCAGCAGTTCCGGGACAAGGGGTCAGCCCCAGCATTTT.

The V gene is TRBV28, the J gene TRBJ2-1; a possible D gene is TRBD2 (7 bases). The CDR3 is 16 residues long. CDR1 and CDR2 from the germline V gene are MDHEN and SYDVKM. V lost 7 bases to trimming and J lost 0 bases, with 16 bases between them. CDR3 region: CASMTGGPTSYNEQFF. The CDR3 DNA is TGTGCCAGCATGACCGGGGGGCCCACCTCCTACAATGAGCAGTTCTTC.

This chain uses TRBV7-2 with TRBJ2-2, with D possibly being TRBD1 (6 bases). V lost 2 bases, J lost 4 bases, and 14 bases lay in between. Germline-derived CDR1 and CDR2 are SGHTA and FQGNSA. The CDR3 sequence is 16 residues long. Here the CDR3 reads CASSLWQGSTTGELFF. Written as DNA, the CDR3 is TGTGCCAGCAGCTTATGGCAGGGGTCTACCACCGGGGAGCTGTTTTTT. The whole variable domain, filled in from reference TRBV7-2 and TRBJ2-2, reads GAGVSQSPSNKVTEKGKDVELRCDPISGHTALYWYRQSLGQGLEFLIYFQGNSAPDKSGLPSDRFSAERTGGSVSTLTIQRTQQEDSAVYLCASSLWQGSTTGELFFGEGSRLTVL.

This clone was seen more than once but under ten times. The chain employs TRBV28 and TRBJ1-1; 8 nucleotides align to TRBD1. Trimming took 5 bases from V and 1 from J; bases not matched to a gene: 6. The CDR3 consists of 15 residues. In germline, CDR1 is MDHEN, CDR2 SYDVKM. CDR3 DNA sequence: TGTGCCAGCAGTCTCCCCGGGACAGGGAACACTGAAGCTTTCTTT. This encodes CASSLPGTGNTEAFF. The full variable domain, with the rest looked up from reference TRBV28 and TRBJ1-1, is DVKVTQSSRYLVKRTGEKVFLECVQDMDHENMFWYRQDPGLGLRLIYFSYDVKMKEKGDIPEGYSVSREKKERFSLILESASTNQTSMYLCASSLPGTGNTEAFFGQGTRLTVV.

The CDR3 loop is CATSDGGAPYGYTF. The CDR3 nucleotides are TGTGCCACCAGTGATGGCGGCGCCCCCTATGGCTACACCTTC. This chain joins TRBV24-1 and TRBJ1-2; D call uncertain. CDR3 size: 14 residues. V lost 3 bases, J lost 4 bases, and 11 bases lay in between. Germline loops: CDR1 KGHDR, CDR2 SFDVKD.

For this clone: Other DNA sequences within the sample encode an identical CDR3. CDR3 nucleotides: TGTGCCAGCAGTCCGGGACAGGCGAACAATGAGCAGTTCTTC. Protein product: CASSPGQANNEQFF. The chain is built from TRBV6-4 and TRBJ2-1, with 8 bases that match TRBD1. With 5 bases clipped from V and 5 bases from J, the junction kept 5 bases outside the gene matches. The V gene's germline CDR1 is MRHNA and CDR2 SNTAGT. This CDR3 is built from 14 residues.

This chain uses TRBV12-3 or TRBV12-4 with TRBJ1-5; TRBD1 is a possible D gene (6 bases). V was pared by 8 bases and J by 6 bases, with 14 bases between. The CDR3 sequence is 13 residues long. Here the CDR3 DNA reads TGTGCCAGCGCACAGGGTTGGGGTCAGCCCCAGCATTTT. It specifies CASAQGWGQPQHF.

This chain connects TRBV7-9 to TRBJ1-2; 11 nucleotides match TRBD1. The germline CDR1 and CDR2 sequences are SEHNR and FQNEAQ (reference sequence). CDR3 size: 18 residues. J gave up 4 bases and V 5 bases, and 15 bases lay outside the gene matches. The CDR3 sequence: CASSPPRIGQGAAYGYTF. The CDR3 region has the DNA TGTGCCAGCAGCCCCCCCCGAATCGGACAGGGGGCGGCCTATGGCTACACCTTC.

The genes are TRBV5-5 and TRBJ2-7, with 11 nucleotides matching TRBD2. The length of the CDR3 is 16 residues. Germline loops: CDR1 SGHKS, CDR2 YYEKEE (reference sequence). Trimming at V came to 0 bases and at J to 3 bases, leaving 5 bases not matched to a gene. CDR3 DNA sequence: TGTGCCAGCAGCTTGGGGATTAGCGGGAGGGACTACGAGCAGTACTTC. Amino acids: CASSLGISGRDYEQYF. Combining the CDR3 with reference TRBV5-5 and TRBJ2-7 gives the whole variable domain DAGVTQSPTHLIKTRGQQVTLRCSPISGHKSVSWYQQVLGQGPQFIFQYYEKEERGRGNFPDRFSARQFPNYSSELNVNALLLGDSALYLCASSLGISGRDYEQYFGPGTRLTVT.

This chain links TRBV3-1 (or the pseudogene TRBV3-2) with TRBJ2-2; 9 bases map to TRBD1. The CDR3 has 16 residues. V gave up 4 bases and J gave up 7 bases; unmatched junction bases: 10. Germline CDR1 is LGHDT and CDR2 is YNNKEL (reference sequence). The CDR3 sequence: CASSPVPGQGFGELFF. In DNA, the CDR3 is TGTGCCAGCAGCCCGGTACCGGGACAGGGATTCGGGGAGCTGTTTTTT.

This clone was recorded once. V and J are TRBV5-4 and TRBJ2-3; weak D call: TRBD2 (6 bases). CDR3 length: 14 residues. Per the germline V gene, CDR1 is SGHNT and CDR2 is YYREEE (reference sequence). Trimming removed 3 bases from V and 3 bases from J, with 11 bases in between. The CDR3 loop is CASSSRDSTDTQYF. CDR3 nucleotides: TGTGCCAGCAGCTCCCGGGACTCTACAGATACGCAGTATTTT.

V gene TRBV25-1 combines with J gene TRBJ2-4; 8 positions match TRBD2. Germline CDR1 MGHDK, CDR2 SYGVNS. CDR3 length: 14 residues. V dropped 3 bases and J dropped 8; count of bases not matched to a gene: 6. CDR3 sequence (DNA): TGTGCCAGCAGTGACCGGGGGGGAGGGGACATTCAGTACTTC. Translated, it gives CASSDRGGGDIQYF.

The chain couples TRBV9 to TRBJ2-3, with D possibly being TRBD1 (5 bases). This CDR3 is built from 15 residues. Trimming removed 0 bases at V and 3 bases at J, with 11 bases between. CDR1 and CDR2 (germline): SGDLS, YYNGEE. The CDR3 reads CASSVGRGRTDTQYF. Written as DNA, the CDR3 is TGTGCCAGCAGCGTAGGAAGGGGCAGGACAGATACGCAGTATTTT.

The chain uses TRBV5-1 and TRBJ1-2; 8 bases are a match to TRBD1. The germline CDR1 and CDR2 sequences are SGHRS and YFSETQ. This CDR3 contains 17 residues. V was pared by 2 bases and J by 4 bases, with 13 bases of the junction left unmatched. The CDR3 DNA reads as TGCGCCAGCAGCTTTGACGGGACAGGCGATTATATCTATGGCTACACCTTC. This translates into CASSFDGTGDYIYGYTF.

The V gene is TRBV7-9, the J gene TRBJ1-1; possibly TRBD1 for D (6 bases). The V end was cut by 4 bases, the J end by 3 bases, with 12 bases between. The CDR3 is made up of 14 amino acids. The germline V gene has CDR1 SEHNR and CDR2 FQNEAQ (reference sequence). DNA for the CDR3: TGTGCCAGCAGCTCCAACAGGGCGGACACTGAAGCTTTCTTT. Amino acids: CASSSNRADTEAFF. Looking up the rest from reference TRBV7-9 and TRBJ1-1 gives the full variable domain: DTGVSQNPRHKITKRGQNVTFRCDPISEHNRLYWYRQTLGQGPEFLTYFQNEAQLEKSRLLSDRFSAERPKGSFSTLEIQRTEQGDSAMYLCASSSNRADTEAFFGQGTRLTVV.

The chain links TRBV2 to TRBJ1-1; D remains unclear. Trimming stripped 4 bases from V and 4 bases from J, with 16 bases between. Germline CDR1 and CDR2: SNHLY and FYNNEI. The CDR3 has 15 amino acids. CDR3 residues: CASSGGLGLITEAFF. The CDR3 nucleotides read TGTGCCAGCAGTGGCGGGCTGGGGTTGATCACTGAAGCTTTCTTT. Full variable domain (rest looked up from reference TRBV2 and TRBJ1-1): EPEVTQTPSHQVTQMGQEVILRCVPISNHLYFYWYRQILGQKVEFLVSFYNNEISEKSEIFDDQFSVERPDGSNFTLKIRSTKLEDSAMYFCASSGGLGLITEAFFGQGTRLTVV.